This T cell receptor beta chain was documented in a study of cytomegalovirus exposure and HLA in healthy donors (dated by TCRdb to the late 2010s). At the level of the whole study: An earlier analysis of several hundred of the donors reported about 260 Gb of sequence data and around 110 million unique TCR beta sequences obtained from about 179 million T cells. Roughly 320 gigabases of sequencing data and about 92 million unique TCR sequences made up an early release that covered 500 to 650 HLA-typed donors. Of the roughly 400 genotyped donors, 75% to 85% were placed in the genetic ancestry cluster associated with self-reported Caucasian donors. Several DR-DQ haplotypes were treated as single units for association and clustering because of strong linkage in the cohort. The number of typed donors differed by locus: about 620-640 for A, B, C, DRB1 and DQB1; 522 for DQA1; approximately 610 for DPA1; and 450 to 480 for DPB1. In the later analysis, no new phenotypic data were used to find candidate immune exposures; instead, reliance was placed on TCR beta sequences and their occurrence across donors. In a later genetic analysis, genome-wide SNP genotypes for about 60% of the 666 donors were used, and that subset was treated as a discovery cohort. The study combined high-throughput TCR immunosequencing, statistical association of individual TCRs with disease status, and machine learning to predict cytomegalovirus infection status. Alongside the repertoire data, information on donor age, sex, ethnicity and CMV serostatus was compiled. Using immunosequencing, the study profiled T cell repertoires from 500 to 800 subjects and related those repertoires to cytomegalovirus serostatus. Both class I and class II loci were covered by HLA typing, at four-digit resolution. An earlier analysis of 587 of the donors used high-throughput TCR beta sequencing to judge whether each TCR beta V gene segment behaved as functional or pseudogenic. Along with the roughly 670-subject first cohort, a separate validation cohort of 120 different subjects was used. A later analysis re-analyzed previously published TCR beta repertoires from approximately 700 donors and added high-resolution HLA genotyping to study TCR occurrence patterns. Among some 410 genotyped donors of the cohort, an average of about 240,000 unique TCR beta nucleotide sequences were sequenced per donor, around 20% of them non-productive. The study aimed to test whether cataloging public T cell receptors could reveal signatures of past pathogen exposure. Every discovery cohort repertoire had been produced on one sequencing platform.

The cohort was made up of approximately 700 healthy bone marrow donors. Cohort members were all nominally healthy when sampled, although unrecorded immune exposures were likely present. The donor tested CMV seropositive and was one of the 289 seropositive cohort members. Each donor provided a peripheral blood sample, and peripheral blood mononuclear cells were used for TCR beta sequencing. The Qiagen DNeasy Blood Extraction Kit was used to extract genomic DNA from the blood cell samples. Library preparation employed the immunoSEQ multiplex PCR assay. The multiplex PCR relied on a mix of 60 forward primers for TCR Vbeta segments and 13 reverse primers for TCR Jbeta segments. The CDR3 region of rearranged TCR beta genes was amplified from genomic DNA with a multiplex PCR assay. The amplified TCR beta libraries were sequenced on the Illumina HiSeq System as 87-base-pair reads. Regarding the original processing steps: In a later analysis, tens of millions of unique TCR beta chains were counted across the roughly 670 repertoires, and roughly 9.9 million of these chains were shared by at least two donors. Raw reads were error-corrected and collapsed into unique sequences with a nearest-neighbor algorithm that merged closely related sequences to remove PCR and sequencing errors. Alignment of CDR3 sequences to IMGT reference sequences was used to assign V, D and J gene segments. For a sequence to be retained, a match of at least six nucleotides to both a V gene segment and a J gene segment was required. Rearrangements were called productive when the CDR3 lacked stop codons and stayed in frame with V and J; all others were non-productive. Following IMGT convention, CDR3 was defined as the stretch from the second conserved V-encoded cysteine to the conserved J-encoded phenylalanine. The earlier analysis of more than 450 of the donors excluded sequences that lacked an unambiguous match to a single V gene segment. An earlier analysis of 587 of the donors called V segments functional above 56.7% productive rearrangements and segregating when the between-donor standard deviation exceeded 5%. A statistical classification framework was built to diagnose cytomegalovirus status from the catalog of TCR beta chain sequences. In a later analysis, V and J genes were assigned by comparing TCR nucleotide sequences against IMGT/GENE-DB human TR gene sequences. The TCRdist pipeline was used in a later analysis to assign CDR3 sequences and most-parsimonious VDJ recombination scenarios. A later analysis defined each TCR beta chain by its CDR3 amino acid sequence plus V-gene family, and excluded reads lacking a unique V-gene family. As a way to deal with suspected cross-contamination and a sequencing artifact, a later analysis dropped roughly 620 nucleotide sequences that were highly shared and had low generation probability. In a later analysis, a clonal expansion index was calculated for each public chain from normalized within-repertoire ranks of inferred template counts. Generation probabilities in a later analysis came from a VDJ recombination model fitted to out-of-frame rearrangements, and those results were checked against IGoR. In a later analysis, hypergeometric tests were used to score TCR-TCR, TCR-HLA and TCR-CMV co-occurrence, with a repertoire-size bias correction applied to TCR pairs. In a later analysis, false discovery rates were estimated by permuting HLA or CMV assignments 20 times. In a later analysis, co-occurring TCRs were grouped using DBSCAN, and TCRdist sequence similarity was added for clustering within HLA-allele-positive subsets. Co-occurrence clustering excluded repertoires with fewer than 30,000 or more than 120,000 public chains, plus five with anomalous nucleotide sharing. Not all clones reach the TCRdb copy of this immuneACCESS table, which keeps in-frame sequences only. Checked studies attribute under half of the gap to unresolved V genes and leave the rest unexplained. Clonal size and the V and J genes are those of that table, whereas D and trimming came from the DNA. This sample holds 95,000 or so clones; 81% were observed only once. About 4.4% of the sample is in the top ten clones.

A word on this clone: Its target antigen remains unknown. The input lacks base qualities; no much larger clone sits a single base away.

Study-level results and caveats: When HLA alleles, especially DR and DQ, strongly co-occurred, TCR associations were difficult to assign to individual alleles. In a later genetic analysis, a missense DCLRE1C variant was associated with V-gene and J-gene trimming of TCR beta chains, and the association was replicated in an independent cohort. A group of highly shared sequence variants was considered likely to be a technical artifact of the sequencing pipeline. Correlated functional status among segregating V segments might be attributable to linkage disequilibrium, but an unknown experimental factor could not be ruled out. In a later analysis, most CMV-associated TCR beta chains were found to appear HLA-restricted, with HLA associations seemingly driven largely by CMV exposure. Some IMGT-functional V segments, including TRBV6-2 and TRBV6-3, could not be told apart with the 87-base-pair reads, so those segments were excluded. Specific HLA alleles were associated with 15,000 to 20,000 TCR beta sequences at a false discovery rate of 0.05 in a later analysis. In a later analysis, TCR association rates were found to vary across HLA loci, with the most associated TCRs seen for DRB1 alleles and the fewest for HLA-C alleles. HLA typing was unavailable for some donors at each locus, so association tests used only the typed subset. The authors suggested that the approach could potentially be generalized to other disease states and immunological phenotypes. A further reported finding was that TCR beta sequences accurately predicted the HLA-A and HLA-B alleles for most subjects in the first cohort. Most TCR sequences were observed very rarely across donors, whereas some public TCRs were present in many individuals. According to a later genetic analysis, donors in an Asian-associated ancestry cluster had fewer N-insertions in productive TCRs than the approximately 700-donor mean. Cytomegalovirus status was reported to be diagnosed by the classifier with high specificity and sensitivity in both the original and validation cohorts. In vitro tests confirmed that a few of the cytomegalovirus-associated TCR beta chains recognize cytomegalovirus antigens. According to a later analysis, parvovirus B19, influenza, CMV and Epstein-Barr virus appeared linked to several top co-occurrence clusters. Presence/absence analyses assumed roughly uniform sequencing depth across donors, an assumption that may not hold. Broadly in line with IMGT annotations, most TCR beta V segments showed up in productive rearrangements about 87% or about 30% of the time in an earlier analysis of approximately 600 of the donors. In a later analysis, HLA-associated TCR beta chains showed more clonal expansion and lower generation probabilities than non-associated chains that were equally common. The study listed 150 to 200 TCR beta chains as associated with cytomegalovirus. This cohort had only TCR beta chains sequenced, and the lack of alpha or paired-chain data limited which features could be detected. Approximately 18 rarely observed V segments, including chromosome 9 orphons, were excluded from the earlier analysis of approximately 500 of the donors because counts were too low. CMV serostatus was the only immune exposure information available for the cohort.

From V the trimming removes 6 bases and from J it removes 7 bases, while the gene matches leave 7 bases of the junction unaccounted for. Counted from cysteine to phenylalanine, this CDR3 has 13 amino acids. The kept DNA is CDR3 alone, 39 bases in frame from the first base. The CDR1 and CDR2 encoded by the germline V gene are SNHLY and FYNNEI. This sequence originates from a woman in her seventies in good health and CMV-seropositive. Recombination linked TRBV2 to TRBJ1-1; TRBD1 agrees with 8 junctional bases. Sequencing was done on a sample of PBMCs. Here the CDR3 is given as CASRDRAKGEAFF. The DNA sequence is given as TGTGCCAGCAGGGACAGGGCCAAGGGTGAAGCTTTCTTT.